Listed below are T cell receptor beta chains from one sample, sequenced in a study of T cells in tumors after PD-1 blockade. Produced via immunoSEQ multiplex PCR; TCRdb's table is partial and in-frame only. The table records approximately 63,000 clones, around two thirds of them present only once. Here the sequenced sample was PBMCs, taken after anti-PD-1 treatment. These receptors were collected from a human donor with basal cell carcinoma. CDR3s include the opening cysteine and the closing phenylalanine or tryptophan. A D gene is named only where the DNA matches it firmly. Rows give clone size only sometimes, using once, few, many, or a class for an expanded clone.

V gene	D gene	clone size	J gene	CDR3 protein	CDR3 DNA
TRBV5-1	NA	NA	TRBJ2-3	CASSWGTSTDTQYF	TGCGCCAGCAGCTGGGGAACTAGCACAGATACGCAGTATTTT
TRBV7-6	NA	NA	TRBJ1-1	CASRPQGGTEAFF	TGTGCCAGCAGACCACAGGGCGGGACTGAAGCTTTCTTT
TRBV20-1	TRBD1	NA	TRBJ2-7	CSASGDRGREQYF	TGCAGTGCTAGTGGTGACAGGGGGCGTGAGCAGTACTTC
TRBV5-6	TRBD1	few	TRBJ2-3	CASSPQGHLTDTQYF	TGTGCCAGCAGCCCACAGGGGCACCTCACAGATACGCAGTATTTT
TRBV6-5	TRBD1	NA	TRBJ2-7	CASKDPGQGAEQYF	TGTGCCAGCAAGGACCCGGGACAGGGTGCCGAGCAGTACTTC
TRBV24-1	NA	NA	TRBJ2-1	CATSDFDEQFF	TGTGCCACCAGTGATTTTGATGAGCAGTTCTTC
TRBV4-2	TRBD2	NA	TRBJ2-1	CASSLSGSSGGADEQFF	TGTGCCAGCAGCCTCAGCGGGTCTAGCGGGGGGGCCGATGAGCAGTTCTTC
TRBV19	NA	NA	TRBJ2-7	CASSISGGASYEQYF	TGTGCCAGTAGTATAAGCGGCGGGGCGTCCTACGAGCAGTACTTC
TRBV27	NA	NA	TRBJ2-7	CASSFRQGYEQYF	TGTGCCAGCAGTTTCCGCCAGGGCTACGAGCAGTACTTC
TRBV28	NA	NA	TRBJ1-2	CASYPGQRVDGYTF	TGTGCCAGCTATCCGGGACAAAGGGTTGATGGCTACACCTTC
TRBV7-2	TRBD2	NA	TRBJ2-5	CASSQGLAVETQYF	TGTGCCAGCAGCCAGGGACTAGCGGTAGAGACCCAGTACTTC
TRBV7-6	TRBD2	NA	TRBJ2-1	CASSRKRGAANEQFF	TGTGCCAGCAGCCGTAAGCGGGGCGCGGCTAATGAGCAGTTCTTC
TRBV10-3	NA	NA	TRBJ1-3	CAISVAGLSGNTIYF	TGTGCCATCAGTGTTGCAGGACTCTCTGGAAACACCATATATTTT
TRBV7-6	TRBD1	once	TRBJ2-1	CASSLIAGGREQFF	TGTGCCAGCAGCTTAATCGCAGGGGGCAGGGAGCAGTTCTTC
TRBV10-3	NA	NA	TRBJ1-2	CAISESRDGSPNYGYTF	TGTGCCATCAGTGAGTCACGCGACGGATCCCCTAACTATGGCTACACCTTC
TRBV7-2	NA	NA	TRBJ1-3	CASSLKVAGNTIYF	TGTGCCAGCAGCTTGAAGGTAGCAGGAAACACCATATATTTT
TRBV2	TRBD1	NA	TRBJ1-6	CASSRGLFNSPLHF	TGTGCCAGCAGCAGGGGGTTATTTAATTCACCCCTCCACTTT
TRBV15	TRBD1	NA	TRBJ2-7	CATSSHIGTGSYEQYF	TGTGCCACCAGCAGTCACATTGGGACAGGGAGCTACGAGCAGTACTTC
TRBV6-5	NA	once	TRBJ2-7	CASSRSQTIEQYF	TGTGCCAGCAGCCGATCCCAGACAATCGAGCAGTACTTC
TRBV24-1	NA	NA	TRBJ1-2	CATSDGPEYGYTF	TGTGCCACCAGTGATGGACCAGAATATGGCTACACCTTC
TRBV5-4	NA	once	TRBJ2-3	CASSGGGNTDTQYF	TGTGCCAGCAGCGGAGGCGGAAACACAGATACGCAGTATTTT
TRBV24-1	NA	NA	TRBJ1-1	CATSDHIGRAFF	TGTGCCACCAGTGATCATATCGGGAGGGCTTTCTTT
TRBV19	NA	NA	TRBJ1-6	CASRGGSSYNSPLHF	TGTGCCAGTAGGGGGGGGAGCTCCTATAATTCACCCCTCCACTTT
TRBV7-9	NA	NA	TRBJ2-2	CASSLAMTGANTGELFF	TGTGCCAGCAGCTTAGCCATGACGGGCGCGAACACCGGGGAGCTGTTTTTT
TRBV9	NA	NA	TRBJ1-4	CASSGSREASTNEKLFF	TGTGCCAGCAGCGGATCAAGGGAAGCCTCAACTAATGAAAAACTGTTTTTT
TRBV2	NA	NA	TRBJ2-7	CASSVAHEQYF	TGTGCCAGCAGCGTGGCCCACGAGCAGTACTTC
TRBV5-6	TRBD2	NA	TRBJ2-5	CASSLEAGGGETQYF	TGTGCCAGCAGCTTGGAAGCGGGGGGAGGAGAGACCCAGTACTTC
TRBV7-6	TRBD1	NA	TRBJ1-1	CASSSQGVNEAFF	TGTGCCAGCAGCTCCCAGGGGGTAAATGAAGCTTTCTTT
TRBV2	NA	NA	TRBJ2-2	CASSSSALTGELFF	TGTGCCAGCAGTTCGAGCGCCCTCACCGGGGAGCTGTTTTTT
TRBV3-1/TRBV3-2	NA	few	TRBJ1-5	CASSYELGPQHF	TGTGCCAGCAGCTATGAGTTGGGGCCCCAGCATTTT
TRBV21-1	NA	NA	TRBJ2-3	CASSKERTGSTDTQYF	TGTGCCAGCAGCAAAGAGCGGACAGGCTCCACAGATACGCAGTATTTT
TRBV18	NA	NA	TRBJ2-7	CASSPTGGTGTYEQYF	TGTGCCAGCTCACCAACGGGGGGGACAGGGACCTACGAGCAGTACTTC
TRBV6-6	NA	NA	TRBJ2-1	CASSLGGEQFF	TGTGCCAGCAGCCTCGGAGGAGAGCAGTTCTTC
TRBV5-8	NA	NA	TRBJ2-7	CASSSNRDTSSYEQYF	TGTGCCAGCAGTTCTAACCGGGACACAAGCTCCTACGAGCAGTACTTC
TRBV5-1	TRBD1	NA	TRBJ2-1	CASSKGQSGNEQFF	TGCGCCAGCAGCAAGGGACAGAGCGGCAATGAGCAGTTCTTC
TRBV6-6	NA	NA	TRBJ1-5	CASSPTRGANQPQHF	TGTGCCAGCAGTCCGACTCGGGGAGCTAATCAGCCCCAGCATTTT
TRBV11-3	NA	NA	TRBJ2-2	CASSHRLVLNTGELFF	TGTGCCAGCAGCCACCGACTAGTATTGAACACCGGGGAGCTGTTTTTT
TRBV29-1	NA	few	TRBJ1-2	CSVREGFYGYTF	TGCAGCGTTCGGGAGGGCTTCTATGGCTACACCTTC
TRBV18	NA	few	TRBJ2-5	CASLGLNQETQYF	TGTGCCAGCTTGGGACTCAACCAAGAGACCCAGTACTTC
TRBV6-6	NA	NA	TRBJ1-6	CASSAPRVFSPLHF	TGTGCCAGCAGTGCACCCCGGGTTTTCTCACCCCTCCACTTT
TRBV7-2	NA	NA	TRBJ2-1	CASQEGAYNEQFF	TGTGCCAGCCAAGAGGGGGCCTACAATGAGCAGTTCTTC